This TCR beta chain was recovered during a study of shared clonotypes between healthy human individuals. The CDR3 extends over 15 amino acids. Trimming took 2 bases from V and 0 from J, leaving 11 bases between them. Germline CDR1 and CDR2: ENHRY and SYGVKD. This clone was counted once. Genomic DNA belonging to each subset was distributed in equal measure over several immunoSEQ plates. Repertoires were generated with immunoSEQ multiplex PCR, while TCRdb's copy carries only in-frame clones and drops some. The sample includes millions of clones, 93% of them seen just once. The naive CD8 subset, CD45RO-negative cells positively selected for CCR7, excluded terminally differentiated effector memory CD45RA+ cells.

The receptor was derived from a man younger than 35 in good health. Some clones in this sample may be carry-over from other donors' samples. The sequenced sample was naive CD8+ T cells from PBMCs. This chain joins TRBV10-3 and TRBJ2-7; possibly TRBD1 or TRBD2 for D (5 bases each). CDR3 sequence reads: CAISEGGGISYEQYF. CDR3 in DNA: TGTGCCATCAGTGAGGGTGGGGGTATCTCCTACGAGCAGTACTTC.